This TCR beta chain was found in a study of OX40 agonist ivuxolimab in advanced cancers. Study overall: Patients were infused with ivuxolimab every 2 weeks at 0.01 to 10 mg/kg. Three patients responded partially, comprising one with hepatocellular carcinoma and two with cutaneous melanoma. Study results and limitations: Antigen targets of the expanded peripheral T cells went undetermined.

CDR1 is ENHRY, CDR2 SYGVKD, per germline. The ends lost 3 bases at V and 7 bases at J; junction bases unmatched: 7. CDR3 length: 15 residues. A remark on this clone: What it binds is not known.

The repertoire was sequenced with immunoSEQ multiplex PCR; TCRdb's copy has only in-frame clones and lacks some. The sample carries roughly 56,000 clones, roughly 85% recorded once. The sample consisted of CD4+ or CD8+ T cells sorted from blood, taken in a trial of the OX40 agonist ivuxolimab. This TCR came from an adult with an advanced solid tumor such as melanoma, head and neck, liver or kidney cancer. The chain combines TRBV10-3 with TRBJ2-3, with TRBD2 matching over 10 bases. The CDR3 region has the DNA TGTGCCATCAGTGAACTAGCGGGACTCGAAAATACGCAGTATTTT. Encoded protein: CAISELAGLENTQYF.